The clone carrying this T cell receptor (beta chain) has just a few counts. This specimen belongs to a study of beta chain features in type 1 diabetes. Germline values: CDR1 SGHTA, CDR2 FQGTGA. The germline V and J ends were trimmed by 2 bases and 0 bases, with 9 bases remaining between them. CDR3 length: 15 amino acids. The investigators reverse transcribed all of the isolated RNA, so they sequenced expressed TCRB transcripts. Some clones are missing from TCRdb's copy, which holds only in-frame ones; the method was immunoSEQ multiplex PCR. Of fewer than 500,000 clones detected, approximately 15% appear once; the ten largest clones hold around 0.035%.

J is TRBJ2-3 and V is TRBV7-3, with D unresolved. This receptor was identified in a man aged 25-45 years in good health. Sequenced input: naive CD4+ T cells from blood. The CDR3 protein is CASSLDGGSTDTQYF. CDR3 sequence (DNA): TGTGCCAGCAGCTTAGACGGCGGTAGCACAGATACGCAGTATTTT. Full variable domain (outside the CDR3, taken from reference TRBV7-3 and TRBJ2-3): GAGVSQTPSNKVTEKGKYVELRCDPISGHTALYWYRQSLGQGPEFLIYFQGTGAADDSGLPNDRFFAVRPEGSVSTLKIQRTERGDSAVYLCASSLDGGSTDTQYFGPGTRLTVL.